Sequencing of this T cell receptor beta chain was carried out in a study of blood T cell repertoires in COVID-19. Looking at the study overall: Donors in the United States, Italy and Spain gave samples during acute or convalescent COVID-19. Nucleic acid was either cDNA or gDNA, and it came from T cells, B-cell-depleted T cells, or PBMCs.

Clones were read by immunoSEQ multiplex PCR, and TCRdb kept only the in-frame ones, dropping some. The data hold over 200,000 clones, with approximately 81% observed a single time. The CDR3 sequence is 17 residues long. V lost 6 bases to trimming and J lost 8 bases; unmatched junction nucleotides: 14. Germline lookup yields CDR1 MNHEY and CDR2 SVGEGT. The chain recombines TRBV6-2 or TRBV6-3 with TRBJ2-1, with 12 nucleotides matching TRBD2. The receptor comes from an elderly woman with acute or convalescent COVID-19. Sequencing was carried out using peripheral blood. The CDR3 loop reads CASSPGLAGYSLHEQFF. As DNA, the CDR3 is TGTGCCAGCAGCCCTGGACTAGCGGGATACTCCCTCCATGAGCAGTTCTTC.